This T cell receptor beta chain came from a study of T cells expressing NK-cell markers. Study context: Sorted CD3+CD56+NKG2C+, CD3+CD56+NKG2C- and CD3+CD56-NKG2C+ T cells provided the TCR beta repertoires. Out of eight donors sequenced, seven tested HCMV-seropositive and the remaining one seronegative. Study findings and constraints: There remained a lack of clarity about HCMV specificity of expanded NKG2C+ T cell clones.

As concerns this clonotype: Its specificity is not known.

The CDR3 runs to 15 residues. Germline V gene sequence: CDR1 SEHNR, CDR2 FQNEAQ (reference sequence). UMI-tagged 5'RACE template switching yielded the TCR beta cDNA. Each CDR3 protein gets one entry in TCRdb, which reprocessed the 5' RACE reads and gives no DNA. Its table records about 440,000 distinct CDR3 sequences. The chain is built from TRBV7-9 and TRBJ1-1. The sequence came from a woman aged 18-70 years in good health. Material: blood T cells: a sorted CD56 or NKG2C T cell subset, CD4+ or CD8+ T cells, or bulk PBMC T cells (not recorded which). The CDR3 sequence is CASSPPGSWDTEAFF.